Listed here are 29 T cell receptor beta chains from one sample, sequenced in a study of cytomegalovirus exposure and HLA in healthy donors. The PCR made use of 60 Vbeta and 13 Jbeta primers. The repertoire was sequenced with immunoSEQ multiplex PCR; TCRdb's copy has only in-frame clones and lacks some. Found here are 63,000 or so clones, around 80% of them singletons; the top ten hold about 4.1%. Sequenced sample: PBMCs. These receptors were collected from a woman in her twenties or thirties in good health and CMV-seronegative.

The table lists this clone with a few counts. The CDR3: CASSPSQSSYNEQFF. The CDR3 region has the DNA TGCGCCAGCAGCCCTAGCCAGAGCTCCTACAATGAGCAGTTCTTC. The J gene is TRBJ2-1, the V gene TRBV4-1; D may be TRBD2 (5 bases). V lost 4 bases, J lost 0 bases, and 10 bases lay in between. CDR1 and CDR2 from the germline V gene are MGHRA and YSYEKL. CDR3 length: 15 residues.

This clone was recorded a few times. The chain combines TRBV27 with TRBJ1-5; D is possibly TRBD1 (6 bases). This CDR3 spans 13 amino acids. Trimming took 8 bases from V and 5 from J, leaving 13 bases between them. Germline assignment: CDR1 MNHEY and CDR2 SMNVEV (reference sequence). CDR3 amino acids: CASGRQADQPQHF. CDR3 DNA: TGTGCCAGCGGTCGACAGGCTGATCAGCCCCAGCATTTT.

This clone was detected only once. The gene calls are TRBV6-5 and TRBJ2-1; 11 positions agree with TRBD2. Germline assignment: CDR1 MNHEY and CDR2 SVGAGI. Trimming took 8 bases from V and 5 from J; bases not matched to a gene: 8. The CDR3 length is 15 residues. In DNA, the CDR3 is TGTGCCAGCTGCTATCTAGCGGGAGGTCACAATGAGCAGTTCTTC. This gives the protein CASCYLAGGHNEQFF.

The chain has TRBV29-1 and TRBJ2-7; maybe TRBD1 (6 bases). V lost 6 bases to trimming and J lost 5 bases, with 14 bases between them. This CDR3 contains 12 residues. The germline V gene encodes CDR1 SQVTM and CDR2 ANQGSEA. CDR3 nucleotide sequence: TGCAGCGTGACAGACAGGTCCAACGAGCAGTACTTC. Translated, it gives CSVTDRSNEQYF.

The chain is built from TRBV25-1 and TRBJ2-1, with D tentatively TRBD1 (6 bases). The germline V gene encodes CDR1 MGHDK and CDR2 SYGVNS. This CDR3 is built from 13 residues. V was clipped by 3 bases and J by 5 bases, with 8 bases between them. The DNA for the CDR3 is TGTGCCAGCAGTGAGGCAGGGGACAATGAGCAGTTCTTC. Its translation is CASSEAGDNEQFF. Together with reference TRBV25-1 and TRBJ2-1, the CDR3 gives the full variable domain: EADIYQTPRYLVIGTGKKITLECSQTMGHDKMYWYQQDPGMELHLIHYSYGVNSTEKGDLSSESTVSRIRTEHFPLTLESARPSHTSQYLCASSEAGDNEQFFGPGTRLTVL.

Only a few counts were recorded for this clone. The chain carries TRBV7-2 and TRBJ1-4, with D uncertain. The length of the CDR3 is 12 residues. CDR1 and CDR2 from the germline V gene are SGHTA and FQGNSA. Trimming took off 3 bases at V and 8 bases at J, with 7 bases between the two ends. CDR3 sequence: CASSFAGEKLFF. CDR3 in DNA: TGTGCCAGCAGCTTCGCGGGGGAAAAACTGTTTTTT. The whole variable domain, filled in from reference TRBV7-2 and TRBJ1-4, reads GAGVSQSPSNKVTEKGKDVELRCDPISGHTALYWYRQSLGQGLEFLIYFQGNSAPDKSGLPSDRFSAERTGGSVSTLTIQRTQQEDSAVYLCASSFAGEKLFFGSGTQLSVL.

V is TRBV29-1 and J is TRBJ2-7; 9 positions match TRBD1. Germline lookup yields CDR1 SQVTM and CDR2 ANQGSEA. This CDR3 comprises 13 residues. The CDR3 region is CRDGTGSRGEQYF. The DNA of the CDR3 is TGCCGCGATGGGACAGGGTCACGGGGGGAGCAGTACTTC.

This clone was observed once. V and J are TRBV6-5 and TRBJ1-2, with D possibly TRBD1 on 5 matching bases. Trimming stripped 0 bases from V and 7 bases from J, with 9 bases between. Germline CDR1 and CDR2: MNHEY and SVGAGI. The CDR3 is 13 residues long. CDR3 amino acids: CASSYSQGSGYTF. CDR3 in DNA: TGTGCCAGCAGTTACTCCCAGGGATCTGGCTACACCTTC.

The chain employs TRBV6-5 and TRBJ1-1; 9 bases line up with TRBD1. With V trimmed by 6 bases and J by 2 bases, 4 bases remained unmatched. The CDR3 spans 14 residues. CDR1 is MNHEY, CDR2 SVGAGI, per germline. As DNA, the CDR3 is TGTGCCAGCAGCACGACAGGGGGTAACACTGAAGCTTTCTTT. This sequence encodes CASSTTGGNTEAFF.

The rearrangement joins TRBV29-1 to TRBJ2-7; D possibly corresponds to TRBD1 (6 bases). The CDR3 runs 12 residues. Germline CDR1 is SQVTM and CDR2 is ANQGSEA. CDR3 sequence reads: CNVRGSTYEQYF. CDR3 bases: TGCAACGTGAGGGGGTCTACCTACGAGCAGTACTTC.

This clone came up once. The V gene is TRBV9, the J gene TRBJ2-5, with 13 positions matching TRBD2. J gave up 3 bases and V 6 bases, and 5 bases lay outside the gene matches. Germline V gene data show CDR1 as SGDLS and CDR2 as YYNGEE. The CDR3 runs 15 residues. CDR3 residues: CASTIGTSGKETQYF. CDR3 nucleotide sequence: TGTGCCAGCACCATTGGGACTAGCGGGAAAGAGACCCAGTACTTC.

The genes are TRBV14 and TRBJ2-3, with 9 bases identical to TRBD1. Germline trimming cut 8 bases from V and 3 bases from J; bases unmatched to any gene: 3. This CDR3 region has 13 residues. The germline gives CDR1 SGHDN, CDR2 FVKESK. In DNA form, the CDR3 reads TGTGCCAGCGGGGACAGGGCGACAGATACGCAGTATTTT. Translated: CASGDRATDTQYF. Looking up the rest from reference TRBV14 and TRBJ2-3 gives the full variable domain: EAGVTQFPSHSVIEKGQTVTLRCDPISGHDNLYWYRRVMGKEIKFLLHFVKESKQDESGMPNNRFLAERTGGTYSTLKVQPAELEDSGVYFCASGDRATDTQYFGPGTRLTVL.

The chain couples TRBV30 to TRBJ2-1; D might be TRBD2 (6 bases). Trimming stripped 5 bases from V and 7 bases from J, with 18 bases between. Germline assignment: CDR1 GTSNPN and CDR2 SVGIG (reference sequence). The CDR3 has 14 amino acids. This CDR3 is CAWGRYTGRNEQFF. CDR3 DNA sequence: TGTGCCTGGGGAAGATATACCGGGAGAAATGAGCAGTTCTTC.

Here the CDR3 DNA reads TGTGCCAGCAGTCCTTCGAGCGGGGGGTACGAGCAGTACTTC. It codes for CASSPSSGGYEQYF. The rearrangement uses TRBV7-9 and TRBJ2-7; TRBD2 aligns across 9 bases. Germline lookup yields CDR1 SEHNR and CDR2 FQNEAQ (reference sequence). Trimming cost V 6 bases and J 4 bases; bases outside gene matches: 7. The CDR3 extends over 14 amino acids.

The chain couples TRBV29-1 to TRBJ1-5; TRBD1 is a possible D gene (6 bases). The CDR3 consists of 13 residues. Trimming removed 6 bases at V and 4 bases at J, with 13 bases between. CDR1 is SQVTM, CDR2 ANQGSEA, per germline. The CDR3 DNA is TGCAGCGTCCGGACAGATCTTAATCAGCCCCAGCATTTT. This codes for CSVRTDLNQPQHF.

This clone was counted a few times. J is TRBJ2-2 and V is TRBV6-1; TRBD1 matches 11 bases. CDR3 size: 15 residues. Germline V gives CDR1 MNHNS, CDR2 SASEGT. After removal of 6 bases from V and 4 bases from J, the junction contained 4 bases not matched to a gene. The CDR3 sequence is CASRSGTGGTGELFF. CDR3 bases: TGTGCCAGCAGGTCCGGGACAGGGGGCACCGGGGAGCTGTTTTTT.

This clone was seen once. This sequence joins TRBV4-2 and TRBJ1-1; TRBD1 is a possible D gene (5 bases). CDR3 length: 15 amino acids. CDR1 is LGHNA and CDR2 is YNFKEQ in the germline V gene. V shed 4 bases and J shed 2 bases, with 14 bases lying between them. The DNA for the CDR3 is TGTGCCAGCAGCCCCGGGGGACTCCCCAACACTGAAGCTTTCTTT. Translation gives CASSPGGLPNTEAFF.

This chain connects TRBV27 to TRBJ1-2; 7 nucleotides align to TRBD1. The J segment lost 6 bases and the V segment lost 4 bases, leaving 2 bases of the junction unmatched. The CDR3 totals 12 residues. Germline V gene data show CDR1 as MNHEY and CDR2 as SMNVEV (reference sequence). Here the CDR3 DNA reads TGTGCCAGCAGTTCCGACAGGGATGGCTACACCTTC. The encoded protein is CASSSDRDGYTF.

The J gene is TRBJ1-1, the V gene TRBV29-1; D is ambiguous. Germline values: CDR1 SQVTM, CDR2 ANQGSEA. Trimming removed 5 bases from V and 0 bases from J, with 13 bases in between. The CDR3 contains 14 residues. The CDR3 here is CSVTWEVMNTEAFF. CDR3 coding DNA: TGCAGCGTTACTTGGGAGGTTATGAACACTGAAGCTTTCTTT.

The CDR3 sequence is CASSPTGTRNEQFF. CDR3 sequence (DNA): TGCGCCAGCAGCCCAACCGGGACAAGGAATGAGCAGTTCTTC. The chain employs TRBV5-1 and TRBJ2-1; possibly TRBD1 for D (6 bases). V was cut by 4 bases and J by 7 bases, with 15 bases left in between. The CDR3 consists of 14 residues. Looked up from germline, CDR1 is SGHRS and CDR2 is YFSETQ.

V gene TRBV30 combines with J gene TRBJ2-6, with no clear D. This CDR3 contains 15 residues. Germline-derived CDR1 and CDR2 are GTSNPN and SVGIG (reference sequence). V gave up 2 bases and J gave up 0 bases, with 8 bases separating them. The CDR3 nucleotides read TGTGCCTGGAGTATCAGGTTCTCTGGGGCCAACGTCCTGACTTTC. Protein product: CAWSIRFSGANVLTF.

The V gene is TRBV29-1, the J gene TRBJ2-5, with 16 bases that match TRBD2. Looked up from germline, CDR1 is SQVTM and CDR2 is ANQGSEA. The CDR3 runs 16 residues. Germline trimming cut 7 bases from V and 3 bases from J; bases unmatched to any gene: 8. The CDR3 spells CSAAGTSGGAKETQYF. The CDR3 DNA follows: TGCAGCGCCGCCGGGACTAGCGGGGGGGCAAAAGAGACCCAGTACTTC.

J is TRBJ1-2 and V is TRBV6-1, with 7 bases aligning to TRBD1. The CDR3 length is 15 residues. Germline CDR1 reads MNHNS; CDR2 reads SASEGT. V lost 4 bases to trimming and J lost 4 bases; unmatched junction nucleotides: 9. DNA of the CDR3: TGTGCCAGCAGTGCGGGCGTGACAGGGAGCTATGGCTACACCTTC. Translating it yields CASSAGVTGSYGYTF.

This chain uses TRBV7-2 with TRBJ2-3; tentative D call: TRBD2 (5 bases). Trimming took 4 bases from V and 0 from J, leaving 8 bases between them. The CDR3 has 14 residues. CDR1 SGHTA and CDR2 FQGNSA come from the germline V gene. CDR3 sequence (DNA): TGTGCCAGCAGCTCTGGACTGAGCACAGATACGCAGTATTTT. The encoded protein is CASSSGLSTDTQYF.

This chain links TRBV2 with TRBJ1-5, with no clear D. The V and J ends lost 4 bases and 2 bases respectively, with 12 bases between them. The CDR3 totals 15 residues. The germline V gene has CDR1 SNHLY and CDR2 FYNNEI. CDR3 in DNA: TGTGCCAGCAGTGCAAAAGCCACGGGCAATCAGCCCCAGCATTTT. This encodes CASSAKATGNQPQHF.

The CDR3 region is CASGPRVEAYGYTF. The CDR3 region has the DNA TGTGCCAGCGGCCCCCGAGTTGAGGCCTATGGCTACACCTTC. The chain carries TRBV7-9 and TRBJ1-2; D call uncertain. The ends were cut back, 8 bases at V and 4 bases at J, with 17 bases in the middle. The CDR3 runs 14 residues. Germline assignment: CDR1 SEHNR and CDR2 FQNEAQ (reference sequence).

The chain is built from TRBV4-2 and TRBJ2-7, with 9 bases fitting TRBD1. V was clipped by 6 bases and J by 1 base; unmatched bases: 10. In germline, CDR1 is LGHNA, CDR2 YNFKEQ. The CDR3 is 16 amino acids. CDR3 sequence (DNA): TGTGCCAGCAGTCTTGAAACAGGGGGCCAATCCTACGAGCAGTACTTC. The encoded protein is CASSLETGGQSYEQYF.

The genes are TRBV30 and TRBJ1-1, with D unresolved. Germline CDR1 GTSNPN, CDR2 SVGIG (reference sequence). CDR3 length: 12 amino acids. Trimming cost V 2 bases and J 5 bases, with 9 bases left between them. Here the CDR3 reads CAWSRRETEAFF. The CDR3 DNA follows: TGTGCCTGGAGTCGAAGGGAGACTGAAGCTTTCTTT. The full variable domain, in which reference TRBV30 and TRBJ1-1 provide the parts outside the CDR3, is SQTIHQWPATLVQPVGSPLSLECTVEGTSNPNLYWYRQAAGRGLQLLFYSVGIGQISSEVPQNLSASRPQDRQFILSSKKLLLSDSGFYLCAWSRRETEAFFGQGTRLTVV.

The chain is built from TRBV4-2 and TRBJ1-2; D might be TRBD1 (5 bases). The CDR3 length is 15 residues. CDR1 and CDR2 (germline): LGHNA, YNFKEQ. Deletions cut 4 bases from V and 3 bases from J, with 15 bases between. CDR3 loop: CASSLDEGADYGYTF. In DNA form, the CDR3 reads TGTGCCAGCAGCCTCGACGAAGGGGCTGACTATGGCTACACCTTC.